This TCR beta chain was profiled in a study of cytomegalovirus exposure and HLA in healthy donors. PCR used 60 Vbeta primers and 13 Jbeta primers. Generated by immunoSEQ multiplex PCR, the TCRdb table keeps only in-frame clones and is missing some. The sample includes about 200,000 clones, around 80% of them seen just once. The ends were cut back, 1 base at V and 0 bases at J, with 10 bases in the middle. The CDR3 is 16 amino acids. In germline, CDR1 is SGHTA, CDR2 FQGNSA. The sample comprised PBMCs. The chain couples TRBV7-2 to TRBJ2-1; the D is unclear. This sequence was found in a woman in her thirties in good health and CMV-seropositive. The CDR3, as DNA: TGTGCCAGCAGCTTAGTGGCGGCCAGCTCCTACAATGAGCAGTTCTTC. It encodes CASSLVAASSYNEQFF.